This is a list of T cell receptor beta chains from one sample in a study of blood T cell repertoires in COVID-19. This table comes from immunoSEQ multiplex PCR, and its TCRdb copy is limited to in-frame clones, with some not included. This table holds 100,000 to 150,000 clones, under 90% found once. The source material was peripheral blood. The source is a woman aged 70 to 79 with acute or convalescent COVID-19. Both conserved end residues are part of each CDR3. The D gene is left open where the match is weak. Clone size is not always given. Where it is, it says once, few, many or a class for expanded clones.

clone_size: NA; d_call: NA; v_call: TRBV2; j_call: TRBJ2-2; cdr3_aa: CASREVPGELFF; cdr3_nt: TGTGCCAGCAGAGAGGTCCCCGGGGAGCTGTTTTTT
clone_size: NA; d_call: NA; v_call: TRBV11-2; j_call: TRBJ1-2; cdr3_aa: CASSLSFANYGYTF; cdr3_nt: TGTGCCAGCAGCTTATCGTTCGCGAACTATGGCTACACCTTC
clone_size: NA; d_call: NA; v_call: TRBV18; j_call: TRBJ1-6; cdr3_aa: CASSKEDSPLHF; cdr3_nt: TGTGCCAGCTCAAAGGAGGATTCACCCCTCCACTTT
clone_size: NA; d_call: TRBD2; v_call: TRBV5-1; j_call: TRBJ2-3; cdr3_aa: CASSATSGPVSTDTQYF; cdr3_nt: TGCGCCAGCAGCGCGACTAGCGGGCCGGTTAGCACAGATACGCAGTATTTT
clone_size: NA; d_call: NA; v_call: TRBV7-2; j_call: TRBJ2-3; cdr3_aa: CASSFGQTLTDTQYF; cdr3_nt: TGTGCCAGCAGCTTCGGACAGACTCTCACAGATACGCAGTATTTT
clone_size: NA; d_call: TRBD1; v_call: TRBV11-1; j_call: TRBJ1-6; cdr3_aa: CASSLSGTVNSPLHF; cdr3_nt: TGTGCCAGCAGCTTATCCGGGACAGTTAATTCACCCCTCCACTTT
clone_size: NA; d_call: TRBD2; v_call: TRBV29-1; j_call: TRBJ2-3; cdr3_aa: CSVEERGGGLVDTQYF; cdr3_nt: TGCAGCGTTGAGGAGCGGGGGGGCGGTTTAGTAGATACGCAGTATTTT
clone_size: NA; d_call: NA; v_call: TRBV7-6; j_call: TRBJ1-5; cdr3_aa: CASSPGGLADSNQPQHF; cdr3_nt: TGTGCCAGCAGCCCCGGCGGGCTCGCGGATAGCAATCAGCCCCAGCATTTT
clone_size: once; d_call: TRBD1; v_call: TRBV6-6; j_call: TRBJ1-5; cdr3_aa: CASSSTGGGQPQHF; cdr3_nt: TGTGCCAGCAGTTCGACAGGGGGTGGTCAGCCCCAGCATTTT
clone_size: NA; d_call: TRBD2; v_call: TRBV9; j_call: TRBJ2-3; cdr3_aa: CASSLGLAADTQYF; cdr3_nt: TGTGCCAGCAGCCTGGGACTAGCCGCAGATACGCAGTATTTT
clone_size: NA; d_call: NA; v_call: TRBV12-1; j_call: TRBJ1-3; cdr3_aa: CASSSESLSGNTIYF; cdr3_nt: TGTGCCAGCAGCTCCGAGTCCCTCTCTGGAAACACCATATATTTT
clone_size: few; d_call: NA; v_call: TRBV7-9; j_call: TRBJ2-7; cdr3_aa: CASSLAPAGRVYEQYF; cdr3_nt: TGTGCCAGCAGCTTAGCGCCCGCGGGGAGAGTTTACGAGCAGTACTTC
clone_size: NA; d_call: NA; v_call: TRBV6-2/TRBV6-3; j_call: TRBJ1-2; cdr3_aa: CASSYRPAQEDNYGYTF; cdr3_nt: TGTGCCAGCAGTTACCGCCCGGCCCAGGAAGATAACTATGGCTACACCTTC
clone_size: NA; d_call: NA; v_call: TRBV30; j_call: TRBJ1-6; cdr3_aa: CAAIRDTNSPLHF; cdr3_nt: TGTGCCGCGATCCGGGACACTAATTCACCCCTCCACTTT
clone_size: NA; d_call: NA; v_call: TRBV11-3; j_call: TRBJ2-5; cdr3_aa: CASSLAGVETQYF; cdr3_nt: TGTGCCAGCAGCTTAGCGGGGGTGGAGACCCAGTACTTC
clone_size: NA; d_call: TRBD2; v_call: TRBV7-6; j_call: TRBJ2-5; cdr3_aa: CASSPGGGHVETQYF; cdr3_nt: TGTGCCAGCAGCCCCGGGGGGGGGCATGTAGAGACCCAGTACTTC
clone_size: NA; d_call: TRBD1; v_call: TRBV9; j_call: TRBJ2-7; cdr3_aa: CASSLGQGIYEQYF; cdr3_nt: TGTGCCAGCAGCCTGGGACAGGGCATCTACGAGCAGTACTTC
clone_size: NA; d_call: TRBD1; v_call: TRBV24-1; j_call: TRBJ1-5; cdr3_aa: CATSDSHRGDNQPQHF; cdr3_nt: TGTGCCACCAGTGATTCCCACAGGGGCGACAATCAGCCCCAGCATTTT
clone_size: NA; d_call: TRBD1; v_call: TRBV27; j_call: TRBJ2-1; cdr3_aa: CASSLKGQAYNEQFF; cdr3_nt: TGTGCCAGCAGTTTAAAGGGACAGGCCTACAATGAGCAGTTCTTC
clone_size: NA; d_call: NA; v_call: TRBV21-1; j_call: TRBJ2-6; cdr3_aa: CASPGQVTSGANVLTF; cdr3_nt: TGTGCCAGTCCGGGACAGGTTACCTCTGGGGCCAACGTCCTGACTTTC
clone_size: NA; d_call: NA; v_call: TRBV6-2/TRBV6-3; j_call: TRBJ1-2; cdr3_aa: CASSYSPQTTLGGYTF; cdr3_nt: TGTGCCAGCAGTTACTCCCCGCAGACGACTCTTGGGGGCTACACCTTC
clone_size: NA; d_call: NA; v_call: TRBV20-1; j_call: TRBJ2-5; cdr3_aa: CSASLGGGRPETQYF; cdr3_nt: TGCAGTGCTAGTTTAGGGGGGGGGCGTCCAGAGACCCAGTACTTC
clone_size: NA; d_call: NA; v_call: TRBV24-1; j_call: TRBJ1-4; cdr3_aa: CAILNEKLFF; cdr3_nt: TGTGCCATCTTAAATGAAAAACTGTTTTTT
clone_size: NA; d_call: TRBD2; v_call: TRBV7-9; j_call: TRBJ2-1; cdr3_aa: CASSPLAGGYNEQFF; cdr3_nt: TGTGCCAGCAGCCCCCTAGCGGGGGGGTACAATGAGCAGTTCTTC
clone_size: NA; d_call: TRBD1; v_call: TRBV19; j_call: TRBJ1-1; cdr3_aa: CASHQDRKNTEAFF; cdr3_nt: TGTGCCAGTCACCAGGACAGGAAGAACACTGAAGCTTTCTTT
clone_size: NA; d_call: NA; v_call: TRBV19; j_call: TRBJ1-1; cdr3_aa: CASSIVGQENTEAFF; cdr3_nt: TGTGCCAGTAGTATAGTTGGCCAGGAGAACACTGAAGCTTTCTTT
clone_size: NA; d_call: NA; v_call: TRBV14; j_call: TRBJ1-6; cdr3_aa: CASSPTRPTYNSPLHF; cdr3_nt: TGTGCCAGCAGCCCGACAAGGCCAACCTATAATTCACCCCTCCACTTT
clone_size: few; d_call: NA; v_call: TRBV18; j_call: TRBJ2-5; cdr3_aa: CASSPPTRETQYF; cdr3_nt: TGTGCCAGCTCACCGCCCACGAGGGAGACCCAGTACTTC
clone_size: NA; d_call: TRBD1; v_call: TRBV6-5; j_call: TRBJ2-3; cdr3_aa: CASTRQGRTGTQYF; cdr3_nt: TGTGCCAGCACCCGACAGGGGAGGACGGGTACGCAGTATTTT
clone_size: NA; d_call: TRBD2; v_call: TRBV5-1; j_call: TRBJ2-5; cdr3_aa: CASSSLAGGRETQYF; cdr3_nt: TGCGCCAGCAGCTCATTAGCGGGGGGCCGAGAGACCCAGTACTTC
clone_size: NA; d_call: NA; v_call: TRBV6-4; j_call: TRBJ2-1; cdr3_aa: CASSSSASSYNEQFF; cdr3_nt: TGTGCCAGCAGTTCTAGCGCCTCCTCCTACAATGAGCAGTTCTTC
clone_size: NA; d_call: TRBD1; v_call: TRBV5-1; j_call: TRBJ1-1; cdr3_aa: CASSQTGGTEAFF; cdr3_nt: TGCGCCAGCAGCCAGACAGGGGGCACTGAAGCTTTCTTT
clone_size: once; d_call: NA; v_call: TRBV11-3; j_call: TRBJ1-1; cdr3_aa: CASSLGQVETEAFF; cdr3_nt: TGTGCCAGCAGCTTAGGACAGGTAGAGACTGAAGCTTTCTTT